The rows below give T cell receptor beta chains drawn from one sample of a study of blood T cell repertoires in COVID-19. Produced via immunoSEQ multiplex PCR; TCRdb's table is partial and in-frame only. The sample records some 150,000 clones, about nine tenths being singletons. Source material: peripheral blood. The receptors shown here come from a woman aged 45-65 years with acute or convalescent COVID-19. The CDR3 runs from the conserved cysteine through the conserved F or W. D genes are given only for firm matches. Not every row has a clone size; where given, it reads once, few, many or a size class.

d_call j_call v_call clone_size cdr3_aa cdr3_nt
TRBD1 TRBJ1-1 TRBV9 - CASSATAGGTEAFF TGTGCCAGCAGCGCGACGGCAGGGGGCACTGAAGCTTTCTTT
- TRBJ1-5 TRBV19 - CASSGRTASNQPQHF TGTGCCAGTAGTGGAAGGACAGCTAGCAATCAGCCCCAGCATTTT
- TRBJ1-2 TRBV13 - CASSNQGDYGYTF TGTGCCAGCAGCAACCAGGGTGACTATGGCTACACCTTC
- TRBJ1-2 TRBV24-1 - CATSKQGLRGYTF TGTGCCACCAGTAAGCAGGGCCTTCGGGGCTACACCTTC
- TRBJ2-7 TRBV21-1 - CASSNGDSGAYEQYF TGTGCCAGCAGCAACGGGGACAGTGGAGCCTACGAGCAGTACTTC
TRBD2 TRBJ2-1 TRBV5-1 - CASIPHSGSLDEQFF TGCGCCAGCATTCCCCACAGCGGGAGTTTGGATGAGCAGTTCTTC
- TRBJ2-3 TRBV19 - CASSPTLWAPSTDTQYF TGTGCCAGTAGTCCCACGCTGTGGGCTCCTAGCACAGATACGCAGTATTTT
- TRBJ1-5 TRBV5-4 - CASSLDPGNQPQHF TGTGCCAGCAGCTTGGATCCCGGGAATCAGCCCCAGCATTTT
TRBD1 TRBJ2-7 TRBV19 - CASMGQTYEQYF TGTGCCAGTATGGGACAGACCTACGAGCAGTACTTC
TRBD2 TRBJ2-3 TRBV9 - CASSVEAGGFLSTDTQYF TGTGCCAGCAGCGTAGAAGCGGGGGGATTCCTTAGCACAGATACGCAGTATTTT
TRBD1 TRBJ2-3 TRBV10-3 - CAISGQGRDTQYF TGTGCCATCAGTGGACAGGGTCGCGATACGCAGTATTTT
TRBD1 TRBJ1-2 TRBV5-1 - CASSPRTGLSYTF TGCGCCAGCAGCCCGCGGACAGGGTTAAGCTACACCTTC
- TRBJ1-1 TRBV10-3 - CAISSTGNTEAFF TGTGCCATCAGCTCGACAGGGAACACTGAAGCTTTCTTT
- TRBJ2-7 TRBV6-5 - CASSYSSTRVHEQYF TGTGCCAGCAGTTACTCCTCGACTAGGGTCCACGAGCAGTACTTC
TRBD1 TRBJ1-2 TRBV2 - CASSSGQGARGYTF TGTGCCAGCAGCTCCGGACAGGGGGCTAGGGGCTACACCTTC
TRBD1 TRBJ1-2 TRBV4-1 - CASSQEAGTGGAGYGYTF TGCGCCAGCAGCCAAGAAGCCGGGACAGGGGGCGCCGGCTATGGCTACACCTTC
TRBD2 TRBJ2-1 TRBV24-1 - CATSDSRLAVTYNEQFF TGTGCCACCAGTGATTCTCGACTAGCGGTTACTTACAATGAGCAGTTCTTC
- TRBJ1-6 TRBV5-1 - CASSLQDYNSPLHF TGCGCCAGCAGCTTGCAGGATTATAATTCACCCCTCCACTTT
TRBD1 TRBJ2-7 TRBV27 - CASSYWTGESYEQYF TGTGCCAGCAGTTACTGGACAGGGGAAAGCTACGAGCAGTACTTC
TRBD1 TRBJ2-1 TRBV6-5 - CASRRQGESYNEQFF TGTGCCAGCAGACGACAGGGTGAGTCCTACAATGAGCAGTTCTTC
- TRBJ2-1 TRBV27 - CASTYGTSYNEQFF TGTGCCAGCACCTATGGGACTTCCTACAATGAGCAGTTCTTC
- TRBJ1-2 TRBV5-6 - CASSLVSGQVYGYTF TGTGCCAGCAGCTTAGTTAGTGGTCAGGTCTATGGCTACACCTTC
TRBD2 TRBJ2-2 TRBV15 - CATSRDKASGNTGELFF TGTGCCACCAGCAGAGATAAGGCTAGCGGGAACACCGGGGAGCTGTTTTTT
- TRBJ1-2 TRBV6-5 few CASSFNRVGYTF TGTGCCAGCAGTTTCAACAGGGTTGGCTACACCTTC
- TRBJ1-5 TRBV11-2 - CASSLLMNQPQHF TGTGCCAGCAGCCTATTAATGAATCAGCCCCAGCATTTT
- TRBJ1-2 TRBV4-1 - CASSQPLQNYGYTF TGCGCCAGCAGCCAACCCTTACAGAACTATGGCTACACCTTC
TRBD2 TRBJ2-3 TRBV13 - CASSPRTSGGGADTQYF TGTGCCAGCAGCCCTAGGACTAGCGGGGGGGGAGCAGATACGCAGTATTTT
- TRBJ1-2 TRBV18 - CASSSRGDTSGYTF TGTGCCAGCTCGTCAAGAGGGGACACCTCTGGCTACACCTTC
TRBD1 TRBJ1-5 TRBV7-8 few CASSLGQNQPQHF TGTGCCAGCAGCTTGGGACAGAATCAGCCCCAGCATTTT
TRBD1 TRBJ1-2 TRBV19 - CASSTQGPPLGGYTF TGTGCCAGTAGTACACAGGGGCCTCCTTTGGGTGGCTACACCTTC
- TRBJ1-2 TRBV6-5 - CASSHNRDNYGYTF TGTGCCAGCAGTCATAACAGGGATAACTATGGCTACACCTTC
- TRBJ2-6 TRBV3-1/TRBV3-2 - CASSQSWGDLPGANVLTF TGTGCCAGCAGCCAAAGCTGGGGCGACTTGCCGGGGGCCAACGTCCTGACTTTC
TRBD1 TRBJ1-4 TRBV24-1 - CATSDSTGGKNEKLFF TGTGCCACCAGTGACAGCACAGGGGGAAAGAATGAAAAACTGTTTTTT
- TRBJ2-2 TRBV27 - CASSFRGTGELFF TGTGCCAGCAGTTTCCGGGGCACCGGGGAGCTGTTTTTT
TRBD1 TRBJ1-2 TRBV5-1 - CASSPRQGDPYGYTF TGCGCCAGCAGCCCAAGACAGGGGGACCCCTATGGCTACACCTTC
- TRBJ2-7 TRBV10-3 - CAISEEPLYEQYF TGTGCCATCAGTGAGGAGCCCCTCTACGAGCAGTACTTC
TRBD2 TRBJ2-1 TRBV19 - CASKEGGSSYNEQFF TGTGCCAGTAAGGAGGGAGGGAGCTCCTACAATGAGCAGTTCTTC
- TRBJ1-2 TRBV6-5 - CASTHSYGYTF TGTGCCAGCACCCACTCATATGGCTACACCTTC
TRBD2 TRBJ2-1 TRBV7-3 - CASSSLASGFNEQFF TGTGCCAGCAGCTCGCTGGCTAGCGGGTTCAATGAGCAGTTCTTC
- TRBJ1-2 TRBV19 - CASSIELTTGDGYTF TGTGCCAGTAGTATAGAACTTACGACGGGGGATGGCTACACCTTC
TRBD1 TRBJ1-2 TRBV3-1/TRBV3-2 once CASTPEGQHYGYTF TGTGCCAGCACCCCTGAGGGACAGCATTATGGCTACACCTTC
- TRBJ1-2 TRBV3-1/TRBV3-2 - CASSQDTWGEVYGYTF TGTGCCAGCAGCCAAGATACTTGGGGGGAGGTCTATGGCTACACCTTC
- TRBJ1-2 TRBV19 - CASSMAGLGYTF TGTGCCAGTAGTATGGCAGGGCTAGGCTACACCTTC
TRBD1 TRBJ2-3 TRBV5-1 - CASSPPDRESTDTQYF TGCGCCAGCAGCCCCCCGGACAGGGAAAGCACAGATACGCAGTATTTT
- TRBJ1-2 TRBV30 once CAWSVAGDYGYTF TGTGCCTGGAGTGTGGCGGGGGACTATGGCTACACCTTC
TRBD1 TRBJ2-7 TRBV18 - CASSPGTGSHEQYF TGTGCCAGCTCACCAGGGACAGGGTCCCACGAGCAGTACTTC
TRBD1 TRBJ1-1 TRBV19 - CASSRTGGVSTEAFF TGTGCCAGTAGTAGGACAGGGGGCGTATCCACTGAAGCTTTCTTT
- TRBJ1-6 TRBV6-6 - CASSTGYNSPLHF TGTGCCAGCAGTACGGGGTATAATTCACCCCTCCACTTT
- TRBJ2-7 TRBV15 - CATSREPSDYEQYF TGTGCCACCAGCAGAGAGCCTAGCGATTACGAGCAGTACTTC
- TRBJ1-1 TRBV19 once CASSIRDTEAFF TGTGCCAGTAGTATAAGGGACACCGAAGCTTTCTTT
TRBD2 TRBJ2-3 TRBV5-4 once CASSAPRGGGGPSTDTQYF TGTGCCAGCAGCGCCCCTAGGGGCGGGGGGGGTCCTAGCACAGATACGCAGTATTTT
TRBD2 TRBJ2-3 TRBV7-2 - CASSIGSGVNTDTQYF TGTGCCAGCAGCATCGGTAGCGGGGTGAACACAGATACGCAGTATTTT
- TRBJ1-1 TRBV10-2 - CASTQPGTKNTEAFF TGCGCCAGCACCCAGCCTGGGACAAAGAACACTGAAGCTTTCTTT
TRBD2 TRBJ2-2 TRBV27 - CASTPPLERGDAGELFF TGTGCCAGCACTCCTCCCCTGGAGCGGGGGGACGCCGGGGAGCTGTTTTTT
- TRBJ1-2 TRBV12-3/TRBV12-4 - CASSLEGYSGYTF TGTGCCAGCAGTTTAGAGGGGTACTCTGGCTACACCTTC
- TRBJ2-1 TRBV19 - CASSIMGRGDNEQFF TGTGCCAGTAGTATAATGGGCAGGGGGGACAATGAGCAGTTCTTC